This TCR beta chain was identified in a study of tumor and adjacent non-tumor tissue in lung cancer. Three rounds of nested PCR, following a modified ARM-PCR protocol, produced the TCRbeta library. TCRdb itself ran the multiplex PCR reads through MiXCR, one entry per CDR3 protein. The repertoire has about 120,000 distinct CDR3 sequences, 55% to 75% of them found once; the top ten carry more than 10%. The template was RNA from unsorted bulk tissue. The sample holds many counts of this clonotype. The germline gives CDR1 DFQATT, CDR2 SNEGSKA (reference sequence). The CDR3 has 13 residues. V lost 2 bases, J lost 8 bases, and 5 bases stayed unmatched.

The clonotype comes from a man younger than 45 with non-small cell lung cancer. The sequenced sample consisted of lung tumor tissue. The chain employs TRBV20-1 and TRBJ1-2; TRBD1 matches at 10 bases. Here the CDR3 DNA reads TGCAGTGCTAGATTGGGACAGGGGCGCGGCTACACCTTC. Translation gives CSARLGQGRGYTF.